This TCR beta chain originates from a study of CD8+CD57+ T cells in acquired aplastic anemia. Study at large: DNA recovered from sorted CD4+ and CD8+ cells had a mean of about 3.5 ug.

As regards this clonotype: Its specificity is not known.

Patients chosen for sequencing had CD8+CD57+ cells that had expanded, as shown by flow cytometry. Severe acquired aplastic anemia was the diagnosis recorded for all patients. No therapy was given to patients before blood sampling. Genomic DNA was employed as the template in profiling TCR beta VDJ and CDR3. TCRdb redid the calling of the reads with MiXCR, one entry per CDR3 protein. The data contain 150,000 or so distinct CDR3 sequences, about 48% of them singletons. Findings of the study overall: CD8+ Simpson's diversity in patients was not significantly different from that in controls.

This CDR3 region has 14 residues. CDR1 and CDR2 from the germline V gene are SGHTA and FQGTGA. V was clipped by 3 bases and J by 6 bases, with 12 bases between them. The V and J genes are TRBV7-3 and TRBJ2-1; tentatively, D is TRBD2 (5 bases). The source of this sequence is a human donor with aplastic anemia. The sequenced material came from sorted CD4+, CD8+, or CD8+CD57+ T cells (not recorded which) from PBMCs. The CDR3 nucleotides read TGTGCCAGCAGCTTCGGAGTCCTAGCCAATGAGCAGTTCTTC. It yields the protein CASSFGVLANEQFF.